These 13 T cell receptor beta chains share one sample of origin, sequenced in a study of blood T cell repertoires in COVID-19. The method was immunoSEQ multiplex PCR; TCRdb's version includes in-frame clones alone and lacks a portion of them. Among about 74,000 clones listed, approximately 86% were seen once. Sequenced input: peripheral blood. Receptors originate from an elderly woman with active or convalescent COVID-19.

This clone was picked up one time. The J gene is TRBJ1-1, the V gene TRBV5-6; D unresolved. The CDR3 runs 15 residues. Trimming took off 4 bases at V and 1 base at J, with 14 bases between the two ends. CDR1 SGHDT and CDR2 YYEEEE come from the germline V gene. This CDR3 reads CASSLERARNTEAFF. The CDR3, as DNA: TGTGCCAGCAGCCTCGAGCGGGCGAGGAACACTGAAGCTTTCTTT.

The chain couples TRBV2 to TRBJ1-2; 9 bases align to TRBD1. CDR1 is SNHLY and CDR2 is FYNNEI in the germline V gene. The CDR3 totals 14 residues. With 2 bases clipped from V and 6 bases from J, the junction kept 4 bases outside the gene matches. The DNA of the CDR3 is TGTGCCAGCAGTGAATTCGGACAGGGGAATGGCTACACCTTC. It yields the protein CASSEFGQGNGYTF.

This chain links TRBV5-1 with TRBJ1-2, with a possible D match to TRBD1 (5 bases). CDR1 and CDR2 (germline): SGHRS, YFSETQ. The CDR3 is 13 residues long. Trimming removed 4 bases from V and 5 bases from J, with 12 bases in between. The CDR3 coding sequence is TGCGCCAGCAGCGATGACAGCCTTTATGGCTACACCTTC. Encoded protein: CASSDDSLYGYTF.

The chain has TRBV4-3 and TRBJ1-2, with 7 nucleotides matching TRBD1. Germline CDR1 LGHNA, CDR2 YSLEER. CDR3 size: 16 residues. The trim removed 4 bases at V and 4 bases at J, leaving 12 bases unmatched. The DNA for the CDR3 is TGCGCCAGCAGCCCGACGACAGGGTCCCCCTTCTATGGCTACACCTTC. Translated, it gives CASSPTTGSPFYGYTF.

V is TRBV4-3 and J is TRBJ2-7; 13 nucleotides match TRBD2. The CDR3 is 14 amino acids. V was clipped by 0 bases and J by 12 bases; unmatched bases: 5. Germline CDR1 and CDR2: LGHNA and YSLEER. The CDR3, as DNA: TGCGCCAGCAGCCAAGAGGGACTAGCGGGATCGCGGTACTTC. Translating gives CASSQEGLAGSRYF.

This rearrangement joins TRBV27 to TRBJ2-5; 16 bases are shared with TRBD2. The CDR3 is 18 residues long. Looked up from germline, CDR1 is MNHEY and CDR2 is SMNVEV (reference sequence). The V segment lost 2 bases and the J segment 5 bases; nucleotides outside the gene matches: 8. CDR3: CASSLPGTSGRATETQYF. The CDR3, as DNA: TGTGCCAGCAGTTTACCTGGGACTAGCGGGAGGGCCACGGAGACCCAGTACTTC.

This chain links TRBV27 with TRBJ2-2; tentative D call: TRBD1 (6 bases). Germline assignment: CDR1 MNHEY and CDR2 SMNVEV (reference sequence). Trimming shortened V by 6 bases and J by 0 bases, and 11 bases separated the two germline ends. The CDR3 sequence is 15 residues long. The CDR3 here is CASREGVANTGELFF. The DNA for the CDR3 is TGTGCCAGCAGAGAGGGGGTTGCGAACACCGGGGAGCTGTTTTTT.

The table lists this clone with a count of one. The chain employs TRBV7-6 and TRBJ2-2; the D gene is possibly TRBD2 (5 bases). This CDR3 has 15 residues. Trimming shortened V by 0 bases and J by 6 bases, and 11 bases separated the two germline ends. Germline CDR1 is SGHVS and CDR2 is FNYEAQ. CDR3 in amino acids: CASSLAAAGAGELFF. CDR3 in DNA: TGTGCCAGCAGCTTAGCGGCAGCCGGGGCCGGGGAGCTGTTTTTT.

The chain joins TRBV29-1 to TRBJ1-3; 7 nucleotides agree with TRBD1. The CDR3 has 14 amino acids. V lost 2 bases to trimming and J lost 3 bases; unmatched junction nucleotides: 4. Per germline, CDR1 SQVTM and CDR2 ANQGSEA. The CDR3 bases are TGCAGCGTTGAACGGGGGACAGATGGAAACACCATATATTTT. It codes for CSVERGTDGNTIYF.

For this clone: The junction does not match germline at one end; this may be a read error. The chain joins TRBV27 to TRBJ2-1; TRBD1 is a possible D gene (6 bases). The length of the CDR3 is 13 residues. CDR1 is MNHEY and CDR2 is SMNVEV in the germline V gene (reference sequence). The CDR3 is CASSIYRDNQQFF. In DNA, the CDR3 is TGTGCCAGCAGTATCTACCGGGACAATCAGCAGTTCTTC.

This chain links TRBV7-2 with TRBJ2-7; possibly TRBD1 for D (6 bases). Trimming stripped 4 bases from V and 6 bases from J, with 10 bases between. The V gene's germline CDR1 is SGHTA and CDR2 FQGNSA. The CDR3 is 12 amino acids. The CDR3 DNA reads as TGTGCCAGCAGCTCGTACAGGGCCGAGCAGTACTTC. This gives the protein CASSSYRAEQYF.

The rearrangement links TRBV7-8 to TRBJ2-1, with TRBD1 as a possible D gene (5 bases). The length of the CDR3 is 14 residues. From germline, CDR1 is SGHVS and CDR2 FQNEAQ. Trimming took off 6 bases at V and 9 bases at J, with 18 bases between the two ends. The CDR3 sequence is CASSSMTRQGEQFF. Written as DNA, the CDR3 is TGTGCCAGCAGTTCCATGACTCGCCAGGGTGAGCAGTTCTTC.

The chain carries TRBV7-2 and TRBJ2-7; tentative D call: TRBD1 (6 bases). CDR3 length: 16 residues. V was shortened by 1 base and J by 2 bases, with 15 bases between the two germline ends. Germline V gene sequence: CDR1 SGHTA, CDR2 FQGNSA. Written as DNA, the CDR3 is TGTGCCAGCAGCTTAGATTATGGGAAGGGGGCCTACGAGCAGTACTTC. The encoded protein is CASSLDYGKGAYEQYF.